This T cell receptor beta chain was captured by sequencing in a study of blood T cell repertoires in COVID-19. The method was immunoSEQ multiplex PCR; TCRdb's version includes in-frame clones alone and lacks a portion of them. This repertoire shows more than 140,000 clones, roughly 84% found once; its top ten account for 8.2%. Germline V gives CDR1 GTSNPN, CDR2 SVGIG (reference sequence). The V and J ends lost 0 bases and 3 bases, in that order; junction bases with no gene match: 2. There are 14 residues in the CDR3. The sequence derives from a woman between 55 and 75 years old with acute or convalescent COVID-19. Sequencing was done on a sample of peripheral blood. The V and J genes are TRBV30 and TRBJ2-1; TRBD2 matches at 7 bases. The CDR3 coding sequence is TGTGCCTGGAGTGTACGCGGGGGCTACAATGAGCAGTTCTTC. Translating it yields CAWSVRGGYNEQFF.